This entry lists 28 T cell receptor beta chains sequenced from one sample in a study of blood T cell repertoires in COVID-19. Only in-frame clones appear in the TCRdb table, and some are missing; sequencing was by immunoSEQ multiplex PCR. The sample has 250,000 to 350,000 clones, roughly 90% seen once. The material sequenced was peripheral blood. These receptors were collected from a woman aged 55-69 years with acute or convalescent COVID-19.

This clone was detected only a few times. The V call is TRBV24-1, the J call TRBJ2-2; D perhaps matches TRBD2 (5 bases). Germline V gives CDR1 KGHDR, CDR2 SFDVKD. With 0 bases removed from V and 3 bases from J, the gap between germline ends came to 16 bases. This CDR3 is 18 amino acids long. The CDR3 here is CATSDLPGRDSDTGELFF. The CDR3 DNA is TGTGCCACCAGTGATTTGCCCGGTCGCGATAGCGACACCGGGGAGCTGTTTTTT.

This clone was counted once. The V and J genes are TRBV5-4 and TRBJ2-7; TRBD1 might be the D (6 bases). The V gene lost 2 bases and the J gene lost 3 bases, with 9 bases spanning the gap. Germline V CDR1 and CDR2: SGHNT, YYREEE (reference sequence). The CDR3 length is 13 residues. CDR3 sequence (DNA): TGTGCCAGCAGCTTCGGGACAAACTACGAGCAGTACTTC. It is translated as CASSFGTNYEQYF.

The DNA of the CDR3 is TGTGCCAGCAGGGACTTCTGGGAGGCTTTCTTT. This codes for CASRDFWEAFF. The rearrangement joins TRBV6-5 to TRBJ1-1; no clear D gene. Trimming took 6 bases from V and 11 from J, leaving 13 bases between them. The germline gives CDR1 MNHEY, CDR2 SVGAGI. CDR3 length: 11 amino acids.

The chain joins TRBV7-2 to TRBJ2-7; D is possibly TRBD1 (6 bases). Germline V gives CDR1 SGHTA, CDR2 FQGNSA. The germline V and J ends were trimmed by 5 bases and 4 bases, with 21 bases remaining between them. The CDR3 consists of 16 residues. CDR3 loop: CASSLSSDRTLYEQYF. The CDR3 coding sequence is TGTGCCAGCAGCCTCTCCTCCGACAGGACTCTTTACGAGCAGTACTTC. Full variable domain (rest looked up from reference TRBV7-2 and TRBJ2-7): GAGVSQSPSNKVTEKGKDVELRCDPISGHTALYWYRQSLGQGLEFLIYFQGNSAPDKSGLPSDRFSAERTGGSVSTLTIQRTQQEDSAVYLCASSLSSDRTLYEQYFGPGTRLTVT.

This chain links TRBV4-2 with TRBJ2-1; TRBD2 matches 8 bases. The length of the CDR3 is 15 residues. CDR1 LGHNA and CDR2 YNFKEQ come from the germline V gene. The V and J ends lost 4 bases and 3 bases, in that order; junction bases with no gene match: 5. The CDR3 protein is CASSLSGDRYNEQFF. CDR3 DNA: TGTGCCAGCAGCCTTAGCGGGGACCGCTACAATGAGCAGTTCTTC.

The genes are TRBV5-4 and TRBJ1-6; 8 bases match TRBD1. CDR1 and CDR2 (germline): SGHNT, YYREEE (reference sequence). The CDR3 extends over 14 amino acids. J lost 7 bases, V lost 3 bases, and 3 bases had no gene match. This CDR3 reads CASSSGTGNSPLHF. Written as DNA, the CDR3 is TGTGCCAGCAGCTCCGGGACAGGCAATTCACCCCTCCACTTT.

V is TRBV9 and J is TRBJ2-5; no clear D. The CDR3 is made up of 14 amino acids. Germline-derived CDR1 and CDR2 are SGDLS and YYNGEE. With 0 bases removed from V and 3 bases from J, the gap between germline ends came to 9 bases. This chain's CDR3 is CASSVAPTEETQYF. The CDR3 region has the DNA TGTGCCAGCAGCGTAGCTCCCACAGAAGAGACCCAGTACTTC. The whole variable domain, remainder taken from reference TRBV9 and TRBJ2-5, is DSGVTQTPKHLITATGQRVTLRCSPRSGDLSVYWYQQSLDQGLQFLIQYYNGEERAKGNILERFSAQQFPDLHSELNLSSLELGDSALYFCASSVAPTEETQYFGPGTRLLVL.

The chain is built from TRBV11-2 and TRBJ2-1, with TRBD1 as a possible D gene (6 bases). The CDR3 loop spans 15 amino acids. Germline V CDR1 and CDR2: SGHAT, FQNNGV. The V gene lost 3 bases and the J gene lost 10 bases, with 19 bases spanning the gap. The CDR3: CASSFRDTPAGEQFF. The CDR3 nucleotides are TGTGCCAGCAGCTTCCGGGACACCCCTGCGGGCGAGCAGTTCTTC. The full variable domain, completed using reference TRBV11-2 and TRBJ2-1, is EAGVAQSPRYKIIEKRQSVAFWCNPISGHATLYWYQQILGQGPKLLIQFQNNGVVDDSQLPKDRFSAERLKGVDSTLKIQPAKLEDSAVYLCASSFRDTPAGEQFFGPGTRLTVL.

The chain recombines TRBV24-1 with TRBJ1-5; no clear D. CDR3 size: 13 residues. V was shortened by 8 bases and J by 3 bases, with 10 bases between the two germline ends. Germline CDR1 KGHDR, CDR2 SFDVKD. CDR3 sequence: CATTPGSNQPQHF. The CDR3 DNA reads as TGTGCCACCACGCCGGGGTCCAATCAGCCCCAGCATTTT.

V usage is TRBV27 and J usage is TRBJ2-7; tentative D call: TRBD2 (6 bases). The germline CDR1 and CDR2 sequences are MNHEY and SMNVEV (reference sequence). V was trimmed by 3 bases and J by 0 bases, leaving 12 bases between them. This CDR3 is 15 amino acids long. DNA of the CDR3: TGTGCCAGCAGTTTTTGGGCTAGCGCCTCCTACGAGCAGTACTTC. Protein product: CASSFWASASYEQYF.

The CDR3 sequence is CSVLSRDTRSGANVLTF. For the CDR3, the DNA is TGCAGCGTCCTCAGTAGGGACACCCGCTCTGGGGCCAACGTCCTGACTTTC. This chain connects TRBV29-1 to TRBJ2-6; weak D call: TRBD1 (6 bases). Trimming left V 6 bases short and J 0 bases short, with 18 bases between. Germline V gene lookup returns CDR1 SQVTM and CDR2 ANQGSEA. This CDR3 spans 17 amino acids.

The V and J genes are TRBV5-5 and TRBJ1-2; 7 nucleotides agree with TRBD1. The CDR3 extends over 13 amino acids. V was clipped by 2 bases and J by 3 bases; unmatched bases: 1. CDR1 and CDR2 from the germline V gene are SGHKS and YYEKEE (reference sequence). The CDR3 loop reads CASSFGQDYGYTF. In DNA form, the CDR3 reads TGTGCCAGCAGCTTTGGACAGGACTATGGCTACACCTTC.

This clone was counted a single time. This chain joins TRBV4-3 and TRBJ2-1; D is ambiguous. Germline V gene data show CDR1 as LGHNA and CDR2 as YSLEER. The CDR3 extends over 14 amino acids. V was shortened by 0 bases and J by 6 bases, with 9 bases between the two germline ends. CDR3 sequence (DNA): TGCGCCAGCAGCCAAGATTTCACAGCCAATGAGCAGTTCTTC. Its protein product is CASSQDFTANEQFF.

This chain links TRBV7-2 with TRBJ1-2; no definite D call. This CDR3 contains 13 residues. Trimming stripped 5 bases from V and 7 bases from J, with 14 bases between. The germline V gene encodes CDR1 SGHTA and CDR2 FQGNSA. The chain's CDR3 is CASSLAPGAGYTF. CDR3 DNA sequence: TGTGCCAGCAGCCTCGCCCCGGGTGCTGGCTACACCTTC.

This clone was detected a few times. The chain has TRBV27 and TRBJ2-7; TRBD1 matches 8 bases. The germline gives CDR1 MNHEY, CDR2 SMNVEV (reference sequence). The CDR3 is made up of 14 amino acids. V lost 10 bases and J lost 1; bases outside the gene matches: 9. The CDR3 spells CATRGTGGSYEQYF. CDR3 sequence (DNA): TGTGCCACAAGGGGTACAGGGGGTTCCTACGAGCAGTACTTC.

The chain is built from TRBV29-1 and TRBJ2-7, with D possibly being TRBD1 (6 bases). Germline CDR1 and CDR2: SQVTM and ANQGSEA. The V gene lost 4 bases and the J gene lost 3 bases, with 10 bases spanning the gap. The CDR3 runs to 12 residues. This CDR3 is CSVGIQGYEQYF. In nucleotides, the CDR3 is TGCAGCGTTGGGATACAGGGCTACGAGCAGTACTTC.

This clone has only a few counts. The V call is TRBV7-2, the J call TRBJ1-5, with 9 bases fitting TRBD1. Germline-derived CDR1 and CDR2 are SGHTA and FQGNSA. The CDR3 is made up of 17 amino acids. V gave up 2 bases and J gave up 2 bases; unmatched junction bases: 7. The CDR3 DNA reads as TGTGCCAGCAGCTTAAGGGGGACAGGGTCTCGCAATCAGCCCCAGCATTTT. Its protein product is CASSLRGTGSRNQPQHF.

The chain uses TRBV19 and TRBJ2-7; possibly TRBD2 for D (5 bases). The CDR3 sequence is 15 residues long. The V end lost 2 bases, the J end lost 0 bases, and 11 bases lay between the germline ends. The germline CDR1 and CDR2 sequences are LNHDA and SQIVND (reference sequence). The CDR3 nucleotides are TGTGCCAGTAGTATACCTTTGGGGAGCTCCTACGAGCAGTACTTC. It yields the protein CASSIPLGSSYEQYF. Drawing the rest from reference TRBV19 and TRBJ2-7, the complete variable domain is DGGITQSPKYLFRKEGQNVTLSCEQNLNHDAMYWYRQDPGQGLRLIYYSQIVNDFQKGDIAEGYSVSREKKESFPLTVTSAQKNPTAFYLCASSIPLGSSYEQYFGPGTRLTVT.

The V and J genes are TRBV10-3 and TRBJ1-1, with D possibly matching TRBD1 (5 bases). This CDR3 spans 14 amino acids. V was clipped by 4 bases and J by 2 bases, with 11 bases between them. Per the germline V gene, CDR1 is ENHRY and CDR2 is SYGVKD. The CDR3 coding sequence is TGTGCCATCAGTGGGAGGGGACCCAACACTGAAGCTTTCTTT. It translates to CAISGRGPNTEAFF.

The chain carries TRBV11-1 and TRBJ2-5; perhaps TRBD2 as D (5 bases). Trimming left V 5 bases short and J 5 bases short, with 15 bases between. Germline-derived CDR1 and CDR2 are SGHAT and FQDESV (reference sequence). This CDR3 has 14 residues. CDR3: CASSPRRTGETQYF. The CDR3 DNA reads TGTGCCAGCAGCCCGCGCCGGACTGGGGAGACCCAGTACTTC.

On this clone: At the DNA level, this CDR3 is encoded by other sequences in the same sample as well. The gene calls are TRBV9 and TRBJ1-6; TRBD1 matches 10 bases. The CDR3 extends over 15 amino acids. Germline assignment: CDR1 SGDLS and CDR2 YYNGEE. The ends lost 2 bases at V and 7 bases at J; junction bases unmatched: 3. As DNA, the CDR3 is TGTGCCAGCAGCGTCGGGGACAGGGGCAATTCACCCCTCCACTTT. Translating gives CASSVGDRGNSPLHF.

This clone has only one observation. The V and J genes are TRBV9 and TRBJ2-3, with D possibly matching TRBD1 (5 bases). From germline, CDR1 is SGDLS and CDR2 YYNGEE. This CDR3 has 14 residues. V lost 0 bases and J lost 3, with 8 bases in between. The chain's CDR3 is CASSVEGWTDTQYF. Written as DNA, the CDR3 is TGTGCCAGCAGCGTAGAGGGGTGGACAGATACGCAGTATTTT.

V and J are TRBV3-1 (or the pseudogene TRBV3-2) and TRBJ1-5; D is uncertain. Germline V gene sequence: CDR1 LGHDT, CDR2 YNNKEL (reference sequence). Trimming took 0 bases from V and 1 from J, leaving 4 bases between them. This CDR3 has 14 amino acids. The CDR3 DNA is TGTGCCAGCAGCCAAGACGTAAGCAATCAGCCCCAGCATTTT. Translated, it gives CASSQDVSNQPQHF.

The chain carries TRBV28 and TRBJ1-6; D is perhaps TRBD1 (5 bases). The CDR3 runs to 19 residues. The V end was cut by 1 base, the J end by 6 bases, with 22 bases between. Germline V gene sequence: CDR1 MDHEN, CDR2 SYDVKM. CDR3 residues: CASSLSAQGSGVRNSPLHF. CDR3 sequence (DNA): TGTGCCAGCAGTTTATCAGCGCAGGGTTCGGGGGTACGTAATTCACCCCTCCACTTT.

The gene calls are TRBV7-2 and TRBJ2-3; D gene unclear. Germline V CDR1 and CDR2: SGHTA, FQGNSA. The ends were cut back, 5 bases at V and 3 bases at J, with 3 bases in the middle. CDR3 length equals 11 residues. CDR3 sequence reads: CASSETDTQYF. CDR3 DNA sequence: TGTGCCAGCAGCGAGACAGATACGCAGTATTTT.

V and J are TRBV7-9 and TRBJ1-5, with 7 bases fitting TRBD1. The CDR3 is made up of 15 amino acids. Germline values: CDR1 SEHNR, CDR2 FQNEAQ (reference sequence). The ends lost 1 base at V and 7 bases at J; junction bases unmatched: 7. CDR3 loop: CASSLGQGYKQPQHF. The CDR3 bases are TGTGCCAGCAGCTTAGGACAGGGCTATAAACAGCCCCAGCATTTT. The whole variable domain, remainder taken from reference TRBV7-9 and TRBJ1-5, is DTGVSQNPRHKITKRGQNVTFRCDPISEHNRLYWYRQTLGQGPEFLTYFQNEAQLEKSRLLSDRFSAERPKGSFSTLEIQRTEQGDSAMYLCASSLGQGYKQPQHFGDGTRLSIL.

The chain carries TRBV3-1 (or the pseudogene TRBV3-2) and TRBJ1-1, with TRBD1 matching over 8 bases. This CDR3 has 19 residues. V was pared by 2 bases and J by 11 bases, with 25 bases of the junction left unmatched. The germline V gene encodes CDR1 LGHDT and CDR2 YNNKEL (reference sequence). CDR3 nucleotides: TGTGCCAGCAGCCAAAGTCTCCTAGTGGACAGGGCCGAATGGATGCGCGCTTTCTTT. Its translation: CASSQSLLVDRAEWMRAFF.

This clone was picked up many times. This chain connects TRBV7-8 to TRBJ2-1; D gene uncertain. The CDR3 runs 12 residues. Germline V gene data show CDR1 as SGHVS and CDR2 as FQNEAQ. V was trimmed by 4 bases and J by 4 bases, leaving 5 bases between them. CDR3 nucleotides: TGTGCCAGCAGCTCCGAGTACAATGAGCAGTTCTTC. This gives the protein CASSSEYNEQFF.